This T cell receptor (beta chain) appears in the sequencing data of a study of blood T cell repertoires in COVID-19. About the study: T cells, B-cell-depleted T cells, or PBMCs provided the cDNA or gDNA that served as material.

V shed 3 bases and J 7 bases; nucleotides not matched to a gene: 7. CDR1 SGHRS and CDR2 YFSETQ come from the germline V gene. CDR3 size: 16 residues. Here immunoSEQ multiplex PCR was the method, and the copy in TCRdb shows in-frame clones only, minus some. Found here are about 170,000 clones, around 87% of them singletons; the top ten hold around 2.5%. The gene calls are TRBV5-1 and TRBJ2-1, with 13 nucleotides matching TRBD2. Sequenced material: peripheral blood. The sequence came from a woman aged 80 or older with COVID-19, enrolled during active disease. CDR3 sequence (DNA): TGCGCCAGCAGCTCCAGGACTAGCGGGAGTGGTAATGAGCAGTTCTTC. Protein sequence: CASSSRTSGSGNEQFF.